A single sample is the source of the 17 T cell receptor beta chains below, sequenced in a study of T cells in Graves' hyperthyroidism and ophthalmopathy (dated by TCRdb to the late 2010s). The library relied on multiplex PCR. This sample was sequenced with an Illumina HiSeq 2000. Amplification of TCR beta CDR3 regions was carried out from RNA transcripts. The first round of RT-PCR for the TCR CDR3 was performed with the HTBI primer set and the Qiagen OneStep RT-PCR kit. TCRdb redid the processing of the public reads, applying fastp at Q25 and MiXCR, and retained in-frame beta chains. Every distinct CDR3 protein forms one entry, paired with its most common genes and DNA. The table for this sample lists about 700,000 distinct CDR3 sequences; about 45% of them were counted only once. The ten largest make up less than 9.5% of the sample. Sequences were obtained from peripheral blood or thyroid tissue (not recorded which). The receptor source for this set is an adult man with Graves' disease, either hyperthyroidism or ophthalmopathy (not recorded which).

This clonotype was seen repeatedly, ten times or more. This rearrangement joins TRBV7-2 to TRBJ1-4; D unclear. From germline, CDR1 is SGHTA and CDR2 FQGNSA. The CDR3 sequence is 12 residues long. V was pared by 5 bases and J by 12 bases, with 13 bases between. CDR3 DNA: TGTGCCAGCAGCCAAGGGCCGGAAGAACTGTTTTTT. It translates to CASSQGPEELFF.

The genes are TRBV6-4 and TRBJ1-1, with unresolved D. With 4 bases removed from V and 1 base from J, the gap between germline ends came to 13 bases. CDR1 is MRHNA, CDR2 SNTAGT, per germline. The CDR3 has 15 residues. CDR3 loop: CASSARANRNTEAFF. In DNA, the CDR3 is TGTGCCAGCAGTGCTAGAGCAAATCGGAACACTGAAGCTTTCTTT.

The J gene is TRBJ2-5, the V gene TRBV20-1, with a weak D call TRBD2 (5 bases). The CDR3 totals 15 residues. Germline V gene data show CDR1 as DFQATT and CDR2 as SNEGSKA (reference sequence). Trimming cost V 0 bases and J 2 bases, with 13 bases left between them. This chain's CDR3 is CSARDPQRLQETQYF. In DNA form, the CDR3 reads TGCAGTGCTAGAGATCCCCAGCGGCTACAAGAGACCCAGTACTTC.

This chain joins TRBV12-3 or TRBV12-4 and TRBJ2-5; D unresolved. This CDR3 comprises 13 residues. Trimming took off 3 bases at V and 4 bases at J, with 9 bases between the two ends. The CDR3 DNA reads TGTGCCAGCAGTTTCAGGAGCAGAGAGACCCAGTACTTC. Residues: CASSFRSRETQYF.

J is TRBJ1-5 and V is TRBV27, with TRBD1 identical over 8 bases. The CDR3 loop spans 16 amino acids. CDR1 is MNHEY, CDR2 SMNVEV, per germline (reference sequence). V gave up 5 bases and J gave up 0 bases; unmatched junction bases: 6. CDR3 amino acids: CASSLGTGFSNQPQHF. DNA for the CDR3: TGTGCCAGCAGTCTGGGGACAGGATTTAGCAATCAGCCCCAGCATTTT.

V is TRBV20-1 and J is TRBJ1-5, with TRBD1 matching over 8 bases. Germline values: CDR1 DFQATT, CDR2 SNEGSKA (reference sequence). This CDR3 spans 14 amino acids. Trimming took 6 bases from V and 4 from J; bases not matched to a gene: 8. The CDR3, as DNA: TGCAGTGCAACCCCGACAGGGGCTAATCAGCCCCAGCATTTT. Translating it yields CSATPTGANQPQHF.

This clonotype has a single count. The chain combines TRBV29-1 with TRBJ1-2; D is possibly TRBD1 (6 bases). Germline V gene sequence: CDR1 SQVTM, CDR2 ANQGSEA. V lost 4 bases and J lost 5, with 17 bases in between. CDR3 length equals 14 residues. This CDR3 reads CSVGRVRGRYGYTF. As DNA, the CDR3 is TGCAGCGTTGGCAGGGTCAGGGGTCGGTATGGCTACACCTTC.

This clonotype was seen just once. A read error is possible here, since a much larger clone lies one base away. This sequence joins TRBV12-3 or TRBV12-4 and TRBJ2-5; D is ambiguous. The CDR3 extends over 13 amino acids. CDR3 sequence reads: CASGLMERETQYF. The CDR3 region has the DNA TGTGCCAGCGGTTTGATGGAACGGGAGACCCAGTACTTC.

With regard to this clonotype: The junction departs from germline at one end; a sequencing error may be responsible. The chain joins TRBV29-1 to TRBJ2-7, with D hard to call. Per germline, CDR1 SQVTM and CDR2 ANQGSEA. CDR3 length: 8 amino acids. CDR3 sequence (DNA): TGCAGCGTTGAAGTAGGCGGATTC. This encodes CSVEVGGF.

With regard to this clonotype: A much more abundant neighbour one base away suggests this may be a read error. V usage is TRBV6-5 and J usage is TRBJ2-5; a weak D match, TRBD2 (6 bases). Germline-derived CDR1 and CDR2 are MNHEY and SVGAGI. There are 14 residues in the CDR3. The CDR3 loop reads CASSLERGYETHYF. The CDR3 nucleotides read TGTGCCAGCAGCTTAGAACGGGGGTACGAGACCCATTACTTC.

This clonotype was counted a few times. The rearrangement uses TRBV7-2 and TRBJ1-5; D uncertain. Germline V gene data show CDR1 as SGHTA and CDR2 as FQGNSA. The CDR3 sequence is 14 residues long. Trimming removed 5 bases at V and 1 base at J, with 9 bases between. DNA of the CDR3: TGTGCCAGCAGCCAGGACCTAAGCAATCAGCCCCAGCATTTT. It is translated as CASSQDLSNQPQHF.

The sample holds many counts of this clonotype. The V gene is TRBV10-2, the J gene TRBJ1-1; D is unclear. CDR3 length: 13 residues. V gave up 6 bases and J gave up 1 base, with 9 bases separating them. Germline V gives CDR1 WSHSY, CDR2 SAAADI. For the CDR3, the DNA is TGCGCCAGCAGGGCGGGGTGGAACACTGAAGCTTTCTTT. As protein: CASRAGWNTEAFF.

This clonotype was recorded a few times. The chain employs TRBV6-5 and TRBJ1-5, with 7 bases identical to TRBD1. Germline CDR1 is MNHEY and CDR2 is SVGAGI. V was clipped by 6 bases and J by 6 bases; unmatched bases: 11. The CDR3 is made up of 15 amino acids. The CDR3 loop is CASSETDRVGQPQHF. In nucleotides, the CDR3 is TGTGCCAGCAGCGAAACAGACAGGGTCGGTCAGCCCCAGCATTTT.

This chain connects TRBV6-2 or TRBV6-3 to TRBJ2-7; D possibly corresponds to TRBD1 (6 bases). The CDR3 length is 11 residues. CDR1 and CDR2 from the germline V gene are MNHEY and SVGEGT. Trimming took off 6 bases at V and 6 bases at J, with 9 bases between the two ends. The CDR3 DNA sequence: TGTGCCAGCAGCTGGGGGCGCGAGCAGTACTTC. This codes for CASSWGREQYF.

This clonotype was detected only a few times. A junction boundary mismatches the germline segment, possibly from a read error. The chain is built from TRBV5-1 and TRBJ2-7, with D tentatively TRBD1 (6 bases). The CDR3 is 14 amino acids. Germline V gene lookup returns CDR1 SGHRS and CDR2 YFSETQ. CDR3 region: CASSLTTGAYEQYF. The CDR3 DNA reads TGTGCCAGCAGTCTGACGACAGGAGCCTACGAGCAGTACTTC.

V and J are TRBV7-9 and TRBJ2-7; D gene uncertain. The CDR3 covers 16 residues. V was cut by 5 bases and J by 4 bases, with 21 bases left in between. Germline V gene sequence: CDR1 SEHNR, CDR2 FQNEAQ (reference sequence). The CDR3 sequence: CASSPGSANPAYEQYF. The CDR3, as DNA: TGTGCCAGCAGCCCAGGTTCGGCTAACCCGGCGTACGAGCAGTACTTC.

The chain combines TRBV7-6 with TRBJ1-3; 10 bases agree with TRBD1. The CDR3 consists of 16 residues. After removal of 4 bases from V and 4 bases from J, the junction contained 7 bases not matched to a gene. Germline values: CDR1 SGHVS, CDR2 FNYEAQ. The CDR3 loop reads CASSSQTGGQGNTIYF. In DNA form, the CDR3 reads TGTGCCAGCAGCTCTCAGACAGGGGGCCAAGGAAACACCATATATTTT.